This T cell receptor beta chain was captured by sequencing in a study of blood T cells in healthy people across ages. There are 16 residues in the CDR3. Germline V gene lookup returns CDR1 MNHEY and CDR2 SMNVEV (reference sequence). With a J-beta primer mix and a sample-barcoded 5' primer, a second PCR ran about 7 to 12 cycles. TCRdb ran MiXCR on the 5' RACE reads and lists one entry per CDR3 protein. The repertoire holds some 1 million distinct CDR3 sequences, with 40% to 50% as singletons. Material: blood. The chain employs TRBV27 and TRBJ2-7, with D perhaps assigned TRBD1 or TRBD2 (6 bases each). The assigned J gene may be wrong: the sequence end matches TRBJ2-5 better. This TCR was sampled from a woman between 55 and 75 years old in good health. The CDR3 DNA sequence: TGTGCCAGCAGTTTAAACCGGGGGCTCTTCCAAGAGACCCAGTACTTC. Translated: CASSLNRGLFQETQYF.